Below are 17 T cell receptor beta chains sequenced from a single sample in a study of blood T cell repertoires in COVID-19 (dated by TCRdb to the early 2020s). Library creation used the immunoSEQ multiplex PCR assay. As stored in TCRdb, this immuneACCESS dataset retains in-frame rearrangements with V and J assigned. A fraction of the clones does not appear; measured against another copy, unresolved V genes explain less than half of the discrepancy, and the remainder lacks a known reason. Here the sample has about 68,000 clones; roughly 84% occur a single time. 8.8% of the sample belongs to the ten largest clones. Sequencing used peripheral blood. These receptors all come from a man aged 45 to 65 with active COVID-19.

The CDR3 spells CSVELAGGYEQYF. CDR3 nucleotide sequence: TGCAGCGTTGAGCTAGCGGGAGGGTACGAGCAGTACTTC. The gene calls are TRBV29-1 and TRBJ2-7; 12 bases agree with TRBD2. This CDR3 has 13 amino acids. V was pared by 3 bases and J by 4 bases, with 1 base of the junction left unmatched. Germline CDR1 is SQVTM and CDR2 is ANQGSEA.

The gene calls are TRBV3-1 (or the pseudogene TRBV3-2) and TRBJ1-4; 9 bases align to TRBD1. Germline CDR1 LGHDT, CDR2 YNNKEL (reference sequence). V shed 3 bases and J 7 bases; nucleotides not matched to a gene: 3. The CDR3 length is 14 residues. CDR3 in DNA: TGTGCCAGCAGCCAGGGACAGGGCTTTGAAAAACTGTTTTTT. Translating gives CASSQGQGFEKLFF.

CDR3 in amino acids: CATSRDYYRESSYNEQFF. CDR3 nucleotide sequence: TGTGCCACCAGCAGAGATTACTACAGGGAGAGCTCCTACAATGAGCAGTTCTTC. The J gene is TRBJ2-1, the V gene TRBV15; tentative D call: TRBD1 (6 bases). CDR3 size: 18 residues. Germline lookup yields CDR1 LNHNV and CDR2 YYDKDF (reference sequence). V lost 0 bases to trimming and J lost 0 bases, with 15 bases between them.

This sequence joins TRBV12-5 and TRBJ1-1; 7 positions match TRBD1. Germline V CDR1 and CDR2: LGHNT, FRNRAP. Trimming at V came to 6 bases and at J to 1 base, leaving 5 bases not matched to a gene. The CDR3 sequence is 14 residues long. The CDR3 sequence is CASGRPGGNTEAFF. For the CDR3, the DNA is TGTGCTAGTGGACGTCCAGGGGGGAACACTGAAGCTTTCTTT.

The chain joins TRBV19 to TRBJ2-6; D gene ambiguous. The CDR3 contains 15 residues. The V end lost 5 bases, the J end lost 0 bases, and 8 bases lay between the germline ends. The germline V gene encodes CDR1 LNHDA and CDR2 SQIVND (reference sequence). CDR3 region: CASSPSGSGANVLTF. CDR3 DNA sequence: TGTGCCAGTAGTCCCTCGGGCTCTGGGGCCAACGTCCTGACTTTC. The full variable domain, in which reference TRBV19 and TRBJ2-6 provide the parts outside the CDR3, is DGGITQSPKYLFRKEGQNVTLSCEQNLNHDAMYWYRQDPGQGLRLIYYSQIVNDFQKGDIAEGYSVSREKKESFPLTVTSAQKNPTAFYLCASSPSGSGANVLTFGAGSRLTVL.

The CDR3, as DNA: TGTGCCAGCAGCTTGGGGGGGCTGAGGTATGGCTACACCTTC. It encodes CASSLGGLRYGYTF. The V call is TRBV7-8, the J call TRBJ1-2, with a weak D call TRBD1 (6 bases). The V end was cut by 3 bases, the J end by 5 bases, with 13 bases between. Germline-derived CDR1 and CDR2 are SGHVS and FQNEAQ. This CDR3 contains 14 residues.

This clone was seen more than once but under ten times. This chain uses TRBV11-2 with TRBJ1-3, with 7 bases identical to TRBD1. Per the germline V gene, CDR1 is SGHAT and CDR2 is FQNNGV. The CDR3 consists of 16 residues. The V and J ends lost 5 bases and 4 bases, in that order; junction bases with no gene match: 11. CDR3 protein: CASSPSGGGRGNTIYF. CDR3 bases: TGTGCCAGCAGCCCCTCCGGAGGGGGCAGGGGAAACACCATATATTTT. The full variable domain, its missing parts supplied by reference TRBV11-2 and TRBJ1-3, is EAGVAQSPRYKIIEKRQSVAFWCNPISGHATLYWYQQILGQGPKLLIQFQNNGVVDDSQLPKDRFSAERLKGVDSTLKIQPAKLEDSAVYLCASSPSGGGRGNTIYFGEGSWLTVV.

The rearrangement uses TRBV5-1 and TRBJ2-5; 9 bases fit TRBD2. Germline trimming cut 2 bases from V and 2 bases from J; bases unmatched to any gene: 1. There are 14 residues in the CDR3. From germline, CDR1 is SGHRS and CDR2 YFSETQ. CDR3 DNA: TGCGCCAGCAGCTTCAGCGGGGGGCAAGAGACCCAGTACTTC. This encodes CASSFSGGQETQYF.

The chain is built from TRBV4-3 and TRBJ2-1, with TRBD2 matching over 11 bases. The CDR3 runs 16 residues. V lost 1 base to trimming and J lost 10 bases; unmatched junction nucleotides: 9. Looked up from germline, CDR1 is LGHNA and CDR2 is YSLEER. CDR3 region: CASSQAGSGGAWEQFF. CDR3 DNA sequence: TGCGCCAGCAGCCAAGCCGGTAGCGGGGGGGCTTGGGAGCAGTTCTTC.

The J gene is TRBJ2-1, the V gene TRBV5-1; TRBD2 matches 7 bases. V lost 0 bases, J lost 10 bases, and 13 bases stayed unmatched. The CDR3 covers 16 residues. Germline CDR1 is SGHRS and CDR2 is YFSETQ. This chain's CDR3 is CASSLVRSSGREEQFF. CDR3 nucleotide sequence: TGCGCCAGCAGCTTGGTTCGCTCTAGCGGACGCGAAGAGCAGTTCTTC.

The rearrangement links TRBV5-5 to TRBJ2-3, with TRBD2 as a possible D gene (6 bases). The CDR3 totals 20 residues. V dropped 2 bases and J dropped 0 bases, with 25 bases sitting between them. Germline V gene data show CDR1 as SGHKS and CDR2 as YYEKEE (reference sequence). The CDR3 nucleotides read TGTGCCAGCAGCTTTCCGGCAGGGTCGAGCGGGCCGACTAGCACAGATACGCAGTATTTT. This gives the protein CASSFPAGSSGPTSTDTQYF.

CDR3 protein: CASTGGDLTSPLHF. In DNA form, the CDR3 reads TGTGCCAGCACGGGAGGGGATCTGACTTCACCCCTCCACTTT. This sequence joins TRBV6-5 and TRBJ1-6; D is perhaps TRBD1 (5 bases). Between the trimmed V and J ends, which lost 7 bases and 9 bases, there was a span of 16 bases. From germline, CDR1 is MNHEY and CDR2 SVGAGI. CDR3 length equals 14 residues.

The CDR3, as DNA: TGTGCCAGCAGTGACCGGGCCTACGAGCAGTACTTC. Translating gives CASSDRAYEQYF. The rearrangement uses TRBV6-1 and TRBJ2-7; D is ambiguous. CDR3 length: 12 amino acids. CDR1 and CDR2 (germline): MNHNS, SASEGT. With 3 bases removed from V and 2 bases from J, the gap between germline ends came to 5 bases.

The V gene is TRBV29-1, the J gene TRBJ2-3; D perhaps matches TRBD2 (6 bases). Germline values: CDR1 SQVTM, CDR2 ANQGSEA. V gave up 4 bases and J gave up 3 bases, with 14 bases separating them. CDR3 length: 14 residues. The CDR3 here is CSVGWRDPTDTQYF. The CDR3 DNA reads TGCAGCGTTGGATGGCGGGACCCTACAGATACGCAGTATTTT.

The chain employs TRBV24-1 and TRBJ2-2; D is ambiguous. This CDR3 contains 14 residues. CDR1 and CDR2 (germline): KGHDR, SFDVKD. Trimming cost V 9 bases and J 3 bases, with 13 bases left between them. CDR3 amino acids: CATQEDGHTGELFF. The CDR3 region has the DNA TGTGCCACCCAGGAAGACGGTCACACCGGGGAGCTGTTTTTT.

The gene calls are TRBV6-5 and TRBJ2-3; D perhaps matches TRBD2 (7 bases). V shed 2 bases and J shed 3 bases, with 15 bases lying between them. Germline V gene data show CDR1 as MNHEY and CDR2 as SVGAGI. CDR3 length: 16 residues. This CDR3 is CASSYGAGRGTDTQYF. CDR3 in DNA: TGTGCCAGCAGTTACGGAGCGGGAAGGGGGACAGATACGCAGTATTTT.

V gene TRBV6-5 combines with J gene TRBJ2-5, with TRBD2 identical over 8 bases. V was clipped by 0 bases and J by 2 bases; unmatched bases: 5. The CDR3 totals 16 residues. Germline loops: CDR1 MNHEY, CDR2 SVGAGI. The CDR3 loop is CASSYSSGGAQETQYF. CDR3 in DNA: TGTGCCAGCAGTTACTCGTCCGGGGGGGCGCAAGAGACCCAGTACTTC.